Detailed here is one T cell receptor (beta chain). Antigen specificity is unknown. The study ran its PCR with 60 Vbeta and 13 Jbeta primers. Data came from immunoSEQ multiplex PCR; TCRdb stores just in-frame clones and leaves some out. The sample holds about 190,000 clones; nearly 80% are singletons and the top ten take under 7%. The data stem from a study of cytomegalovirus exposure and HLA in healthy donors. Notes on the study in general: Fewer N-insertions than the approximately 700-donor mean were reportedly shown by an Asian-associated ancestry cluster in a later analysis. Some highly shared sequence variants likely arose as a pipeline artifact. Later, an analysis showed that TCR beta chains associated with HLA were more clonally expanded than others that were equally common.

CDR3 length equals 14 residues. The germline V gene has CDR1 SNHLY and CDR2 FYNNEI. V dropped 7 bases and J dropped 1 base, with 10 bases sitting between them. The chain couples TRBV2 to TRBJ1-4; perhaps TRBD1 as D (5 bases). The sequenced material came from PBMCs. The source of this sequence is a woman aged 25-40 years in good health and CMV-seropositive. CDR3 sequence reads: CASNNDRTNEKLFF. The DNA for the CDR3 is TGTGCCAGCAACAACGACAGAACTAATGAAAAACTGTTTTTT.